The 30 T cell receptor beta chains listed next were all sequenced from one sample in a study of blood T cell repertoires in COVID-19. Method: immunoSEQ multiplex PCR; TCRdb's copy keeps in-frame clones and lacks some. The sample lists over 85,000 clones; about 85% were seen once. The sequenced material came from peripheral blood. The origin of the receptors is a human donor in a cohort sampled during active COVID-19.

V usage is TRBV5-8 and J usage is TRBJ2-3; 8 nucleotides line up with TRBD2. V trimming: 2 bases; J trimming: 6 bases; junction bases outside the gene matches: 5. The CDR3 totals 14 residues. Germline CDR1 and CDR2: SGHTS and YDEGEE. The CDR3 DNA follows: TGTGCCAGCAGCTTCGGGGGGGTCACGGATACGCAGTATTTT. The encoded protein is CASSFGGVTDTQYF.

The rearrangement links TRBV12-3 or TRBV12-4 to TRBJ1-2, with D possibly TRBD1 on 5 matching bases. Trimming took off 3 bases at V and 5 bases at J, with 7 bases between the two ends. The CDR3 runs to 12 residues. CDR3 loop: CASSFRDYGYTF. The CDR3 nucleotides are TGTGCCAGCAGTTTCAGGGATTATGGCTACACCTTC.

The chain employs TRBV18 and TRBJ2-7; 10 nucleotides align to TRBD1. CDR1 and CDR2 (germline): KGHSH, LQKENI. With 0 bases clipped from V and 7 bases from J, the junction kept 6 bases outside the gene matches. The length of the CDR3 is 15 residues. CDR3 region: CASSPPTGGAREQYF. CDR3 nucleotides: TGTGCCAGCTCACCACCGACAGGGGGCGCGCGGGAGCAGTACTTC.

The CDR3 DNA reads as TGTGCCAGCAGCTTAGGTCCCCAGTCGACCTACAATGAGCAGTTCTTC. Protein product: CASSLGPQSTYNEQFF. V is TRBV7-9 and J is TRBJ2-1; D gene uncertain. The germline V and J ends were trimmed by 1 base and 2 bases, with 12 bases remaining between them. Germline V lookup: CDR1 SEHNR, CDR2 FQNEAQ (reference sequence). The CDR3 has 16 amino acids. The full variable domain, completed using reference TRBV7-9 and TRBJ2-1, is DTGVSQNPRHKITKRGQNVTFRCDPISEHNRLYWYRQTLGQGPEFLTYFQNEAQLEKSRLLSDRFSAERPKGSFSTLEIQRTEQGDSAMYLCASSLGPQSTYNEQFFGPGTRLTVL.

This chain links TRBV5-1 with TRBJ2-1; a possible D gene is TRBD1 (5 bases). The CDR3 has 16 residues. Germline V gene data show CDR1 as SGHRS and CDR2 as YFSETQ. Trimming removed 2 bases at V and 1 base at J, with 13 bases between. This chain's CDR3 is CASSLDRLSSYNEQFF. The CDR3, as DNA: TGCGCCAGCAGCTTAGACAGACTGTCTTCCTACAATGAGCAGTTCTTC.

J is TRBJ1-5 and V is TRBV2; D not certain. The CDR3 is 15 residues long. V was clipped by 6 bases and J by 1 base, with 13 bases between them. Germline assignment: CDR1 SNHLY and CDR2 FYNNEI. The CDR3, as DNA: TGTGCCAGCAGCAAAACTTCCGGGAGCAATCAGCCCCAGCATTTT. Translated: CASSKTSGSNQPQHF.

Many counts were recorded for this clone. Within the sample, other DNA sequences also encode this same CDR3. The CDR3: CASSRGTGSYEQYF. Here the CDR3 DNA reads TGTGCCAGCAGCCGAGGGACAGGGAGCTACGAGCAGTACTTC. This chain connects TRBV5-4 to TRBJ2-7; TRBD1 aligns across 9 bases. In germline, CDR1 is SGHNT, CDR2 YYREEE (reference sequence). This CDR3 is built from 14 residues. The trim removed 4 bases at V and 3 bases at J, leaving 5 bases unmatched.

The genes are TRBV7-3 and TRBJ2-2; TRBD1 agrees at 9 bases. The CDR3 sequence is 15 residues long. With 5 bases clipped from V and 3 bases from J, the junction kept 4 bases outside the gene matches. CDR1 and CDR2 (germline): SGHTA, FQGTGA. In DNA, the CDR3 is TGTGCCAGCAGCGCGACAGGGGGGGACACCGGGGAGCTGTTTTTT. Protein: CASSATGGDTGELFF.

The rearrangement uses TRBV7-8 and TRBJ2-5, with 8 bases fitting TRBD1. The junction had 5 bases not matched to a gene; V was cut back by 0 bases and J by 2 bases. This CDR3 has 16 amino acids. Germline lookup yields CDR1 SGHVS and CDR2 FQNEAQ. CDR3 amino acids: CASSLAGTGPQETQYF. The CDR3, as DNA: TGTGCCAGCAGCTTAGCGGGGACAGGACCGCAAGAGACCCAGTACTTC.

The V and J genes are TRBV7-2 and TRBJ1-5; D gene uncertain. Germline V lookup: CDR1 SGHTA, CDR2 FQGNSA. Trimming left V 2 bases short and J 5 bases short, with 4 bases between. The CDR3 is 12 amino acids. This CDR3 reads CASSLRDQPQHF. In DNA, the CDR3 is TGTGCCAGCAGCTTAAGAGATCAGCCCCAGCATTTT.

This chain uses TRBV2 with TRBJ2-7; TRBD2 might be the D (5 bases). The length of the CDR3 is 15 residues. Germline V gene lookup returns CDR1 SNHLY and CDR2 FYNNEI. V dropped 4 bases and J dropped 1 base, with 14 bases sitting between them. This chain's CDR3 is CASSGAGRSSYEQYF. Here the CDR3 DNA reads TGTGCCAGCAGTGGGGCGGGCAGGTCATCCTACGAGCAGTACTTC.

The chain carries TRBV9 and TRBJ1-1; 11 bases line up with TRBD1. The CDR3 spans 14 residues. Germline V gives CDR1 SGDLS, CDR2 YYNGEE. The V gene end was trimmed by 4 bases and the J gene end by 4 bases; junction bases not matched to a gene: 3. The CDR3 bases are TGTGCCAGCAGCATGGGACAGGGGGGCACTGAAGCTTTCTTT. Its translation: CASSMGQGGTEAFF.

This chain joins TRBV9 and TRBJ2-1; 7 nucleotides match TRBD2. The CDR3 has 19 residues. V lost 3 bases, J lost 2 bases, and 17 bases stayed unmatched. Germline CDR1 and CDR2: SGDLS and YYNGEE. DNA of the CDR3: TGTGCCAGCAGCGGTCCTCCCCGGGGGGATGGTTCCCCCTACAATGAGCAGTTCTTC. It is translated as CASSGPPRGDGSPYNEQFF.

The sample holds a few counts of this clone. The V call is TRBV9, the J call TRBJ1-4; 7 bases match TRBD1. The CDR3 is 16 amino acids. Germline V lookup: CDR1 SGDLS, CDR2 YYNGEE. The J segment lost 5 bases and the V segment lost 4 bases, leaving 11 bases of the junction unmatched. The CDR3, as DNA: TGTGCCAGCAGCCCGATTCCGGGACAGCCAAATGAAAAACTGTTTTTT. Its protein product is CASSPIPGQPNEKLFF.

The V and J genes are TRBV6-2 or TRBV6-3 and TRBJ2-7, with a weak D call TRBD2 (5 bases). V was shortened by 6 bases and J by 1 base, with 16 bases between the two germline ends. CDR3 size: 15 residues. The germline gives CDR1 MNHEY, CDR2 SVGEGT. The CDR3 loop is CASSDLAVTSYEQYF. The CDR3 DNA is TGTGCCAGCAGCGATCTAGCCGTAACTTCCTACGAGCAGTACTTC.

By frequency in the sample, this clone is medium-sized. V usage is TRBV23-1 and J usage is TRBJ1-5, with 7 bases matching TRBD1. TRBV23-1 belongs to the ORF category, with a function that is uncertain. The CDR3 consists of 16 residues. V shed 2 bases and J 8 bases; nucleotides not matched to a gene: 12. The CDR3 coding sequence is TGCGCCAGCAGTCAAGAGGACAGGTGGGGGATGAAGCCCCAGCATTTT. Translating it yields CASSQEDRWGMKPQHF.

This chain connects TRBV5-4 to TRBJ1-3; D is perhaps TRBD1 (6 bases). The CDR3 runs 19 residues. Germline V lookup: CDR1 SGHNT, CDR2 YYREEE (reference sequence). With 4 bases removed from V and 0 bases from J, the gap between germline ends came to 23 bases. The CDR3 DNA is TGTGCCAGCAGCCTGATGGGGACGCAGGGGCTTTACTCTGGAAACACCATATATTTT. Its translation is CASSLMGTQGLYSGNTIYF.

This chain links TRBV2 with TRBJ1-6; possibly TRBD1 for D (6 bases). The germline V and J ends were trimmed by 4 bases and 10 bases, with 11 bases remaining between them. CDR1 is SNHLY and CDR2 is FYNNEI in the germline V gene. CDR3 length equals 13 residues. The CDR3 loop reads CASSAGATSPLHF. DNA of the CDR3: TGTGCCAGCAGTGCAGGGGCTACGTCACCCCTCCACTTT.

The V call is TRBV3-1 (or the pseudogene TRBV3-2), the J call TRBJ2-2; tentative D call: TRBD2 (5 bases). In germline, CDR1 is LGHDT, CDR2 YNNKEL (reference sequence). The CDR3 is 14 residues long. Trimming took 5 bases from V and 1 from J, leaving 8 bases between them. The CDR3 reads CASSKDWNTGELFF. CDR3 in DNA: TGTGCCAGCAGCAAGGACTGGAACACCGGGGAGCTGTTTTTT.

The gene calls are TRBV6-6 and TRBJ1-5; D not certain. The length of the CDR3 is 13 residues. Trimming cost V 4 bases and J 7 bases, with 11 bases left between them. In germline, CDR1 is MNHNY, CDR2 SVGAGI (reference sequence). CDR3 sequence: CASSLDSRQPQHF. In DNA, the CDR3 is TGTGCCAGCAGTTTAGACTCCAGACAGCCCCAGCATTTT.

V and J are TRBV10-3 and TRBJ1-4; D possibly corresponds to TRBD1 (6 bases). The length of the CDR3 is 12 residues. CDR1 and CDR2 (germline): ENHRY, SYGVKD. V was pared by 8 bases and J by 8 bases, with 12 bases between. The CDR3 region has the DNA TGTGCCATCGACAGGACCTTAGAAAAACTGTTTTTT. Amino acid sequence: CAIDRTLEKLFF.

The rearrangement joins TRBV9 to TRBJ2-1, with no clear D. The germline V gene encodes CDR1 SGDLS and CDR2 YYNGEE. Trimming removed 0 bases at V and 7 bases at J, with 5 bases between. The CDR3 has 12 amino acids. Written as DNA, the CDR3 is TGTGCCAGCAGCGTAGACTTAAATGAGCAGTTCTTC. This gives the protein CASSVDLNEQFF.

The chain joins TRBV13 to TRBJ1-1; D unclear. CDR3 size: 16 residues. Per germline, CDR1 PRHDT and CDR2 FYEKMQ (reference sequence). V gave up 4 bases and J gave up 0 bases, with 15 bases separating them. The CDR3 loop reads CASSSEGDGLNTEAFF. CDR3 sequence (DNA): TGTGCCAGCAGCTCAGAGGGAGACGGGTTGAACACTGAAGCTTTCTTT.

The chain recombines TRBV4-2 with TRBJ2-3; 13 nucleotides align to TRBD2. Germline V gene sequence: CDR1 LGHNA, CDR2 YNFKEQ. This CDR3 is 19 amino acids long. After removal of 3 bases from V and 0 bases from J, the junction contained 9 bases not matched to a gene. CDR3 loop: CASSQGGTSGARSTDTQYF. In DNA form, the CDR3 reads TGTGCCAGCAGCCAGGGGGGGACTAGCGGGGCCCGTAGCACAGATACGCAGTATTTT.

The genes are TRBV5-1 and TRBJ2-1, with 8 positions matching TRBD2. V shed 4 bases, J shed 6 bases, and the junction held 12 bases outside the gene matches. Germline CDR1 reads SGHRS; CDR2 reads YFSETQ. This CDR3 is 16 amino acids long. CDR3 amino acids: CASSPSPGLGVNEQFF. CDR3 DNA: TGCGCCAGCAGCCCCTCCCCGGGACTAGGCGTCAATGAGCAGTTCTTC.

The chain combines TRBV15 with TRBJ1-2; the D gene is possibly TRBD1 (5 bases). Deletions cut 0 bases from V and 5 bases from J, with 7 bases between. The CDR3 runs 13 residues. CDR1 and CDR2 (germline): LNHNV, YYDKDF (reference sequence). The CDR3 DNA follows: TGTGCCACCAGCAGAGATCCAGGGTATGGCTACACCTTC. This gives the protein CATSRDPGYGYTF.

The chain links TRBV5-3 to TRBJ1-5; 12 nucleotides align to TRBD1. TRBV5-3 is designated an ORF whose function remains uncertain. This CDR3 has 15 residues. V gave up 4 bases and J gave up 6 bases; unmatched junction bases: 5. The DNA of the CDR3 is TGTGCCAGAAGCCTGGGACAGGGGGCTTGTCAGCCCCAGCATTTT. This encodes CARSLGQGACQPQHF.

V and J are TRBV24-1 and TRBJ2-4; 11 positions agree with TRBD1. The CDR3 spans 17 residues. The V gene's germline CDR1 is KGHDR and CDR2 SFDVKD. J lost 11 bases, V lost 4 bases, and 15 bases had no gene match. The CDR3 DNA reads TGTGCCACCAGTGACCCCCGGACAGGGGGCGTCTTGGGGGTTCAGTACTTC. Its translation: CATSDPRTGGVLGVQYF.

This clone was observed a handful of times. The chain combines TRBV27 with TRBJ2-2; 9 bases map to TRBD1. The CDR3 runs to 14 residues. V dropped 5 bases and J dropped 7; count of bases not matched to a gene: 5. From germline, CDR1 is MNHEY and CDR2 SMNVEV (reference sequence). In nucleotides, the CDR3 is TGTGCCAGCAGTCTTGGACAGGGGATCGGGGAGCTGTTTTTT. Its protein is CASSLGQGIGELFF.

The V gene is TRBV6-1, the J gene TRBJ1-2, with 9 nucleotides matching TRBD1. This CDR3 has 17 residues. Per germline, CDR1 MNHNS and CDR2 SASEGT. The V gene end was trimmed by 2 bases and the J gene end by 2 bases; junction bases not matched to a gene: 9. In DNA form, the CDR3 reads TGTGCCAGCAGTGAACCAGGATGGACAGGGGACAACTATGGCTACACCTTC. Protein sequence: CASSEPGWTGDNYGYTF.